Listed below are T cell receptor beta chains from one sample, sequenced in a study of shared clonotypes between healthy human individuals. Assay: immunoSEQ multiplex PCR; the TCRdb copy retains only in-frame clones and omits some. The sample carries 800,000 to 1,200,000 clones, 78% recorded once. The sequencing input was memory CD4+ T cells from PBMCs. Receptors were obtained from a man in his late teens or twenties in good health. Some clones in this sample may be carry-over from other donors' samples. Both conserved end residues are part of each CDR3. D genes are given only for firm matches. Some rows mark clone size as missing; the rest say once, few, many or name a class of expanded clone.

d_call	j_call	v_call	clone_size	cdr3_aa	cdr3_nt
TRBD1	TRBJ1-1	TRBV29-1	.	CSVTQGVQNTEAFF	TGCAGCGTAACCCAGGGGGTTCAGAACACTGAAGCTTTCTTT
.	TRBJ2-5	TRBV5-1	many	CASSGDGGPQETQYF	TGCGCCAGCAGCGGGGACGGGGGGCCTCAAGAGACCCAGTACTTC
.	TRBJ1-2	TRBV6-6	.	CASSYRRQAHGYTF	TGTGCCAGCAGTTACCGAAGACAGGCCCATGGCTACACCTTC
.	TRBJ2-3	TRBV4-3	.	CASSQVNPPAQYF	TGCGCCAGCAGCCAAGTGAATCCGCCGGCGCAGTATTTT
.	TRBJ1-1	TRBV7-3	.	CASSSTGTTNTEAFF	TGTGCCAGCAGCTCGACTGGGACAACGAACACTGAAGCTTTCTTT
.	TRBJ1-5	TRBV7-2	.	CASSSGREGRQPQHF	TGTGCCAGCAGCTCCGGCAGGGAGGGAAGGCAGCCCCAGCATTTT
.	TRBJ2-2	TRBV7-2	once	CASSLGQGTGELFF	TGTGCCAGCAGCTTAGGACAAGGAACCGGGGAGCTGTTTTTT
.	TRBJ1-1	TRBV7-3	once	CASSQNGGVDTEAFF	TGTGCCAGCAGCCAAAATGGGGGGGTGGACACTGAAGCTTTCTTT
TRBD1	TRBJ2-5	TRBV5-4	.	CASSSQQGRSETQYF	TGTGCCAGCAGCTCCCAACAGGGGAGATCGGAGACCCAGTACTTC
.	TRBJ1-4	TRBV4-3	.	CASSHKGGPLFF	TGCGCCAGCAGCCACAAGGGCGGACCACTGTTTTTT
.	TRBJ1-2	TRBV28	.	CASSGAGYGYTF	TGTGCCAGCAGTGGTGCGGGCTATGGCTACACCTTC
.	TRBJ2-1	TRBV2	.	CASSVGPTYNEQFF	TGTGCCAGCAGTGTGGGGCCGACCTACAATGAGCAGTTCTTC
.	TRBJ1-5	TRBV6-1	.	CASALGDNQPQHF	TGTGCCAGTGCCCTCGGGGACAATCAGCCCCAGCATTTT
TRBD1	TRBJ2-6	TRBV16	.	CASSPDRGLNVLTF	TGTGCCAGCAGCCCCGACAGGGGGCTCAACGTCCTGACTTTC
.	TRBJ1-2	TRBV4-1	many	CASSPTGTSSNYGYTF	TGCGCCAGCAGCCCCACCGGGACCTCTTCTAACTATGGCTACACCTTC
TRBD1	TRBJ2-7	TRBV28	.	CASSRMTGGYEQYF	TGTGCCAGCAGTCGAATGACAGGGGGCTACGAGCAGTACTTC
.	TRBJ2-5	TRBV28	.	CASSLEGLGETQYF	TGTGCCAGCAGTTTGGAGGGGCTTGGAGAGACCCAGTACTTC
TRBD1	TRBJ1-1	TRBV6-1	.	CASNVDRGTEAFF	TGTGCCAGCAACGTCGACAGGGGAACTGAAGCTTTCTTT
.	TRBJ1-5	TRBV18	.	CASTNGQAGQPQHF	TGTGCCAGCACCAACGGGCAGGCGGGTCAGCCCCAGCATTTT
.	TRBJ1-1	TRBV5-6	once	CASSTGPNTEAFF	TGTGCCAGCAGTACAGGGCCGAACACTGAAGCTTTCTTT
.	TRBJ1-5	TRBV4-1	few	CASSQVPGQPQHF	TGCGCCAGCAGCCAAGTCCCGGGACAGCCCCAGCATTTT
.	TRBJ2-7	TRBV5-5	.	CASSLVEGEIGGQYF	TGTGCCAGCAGCTTGGTTGAGGGTGAGATTGGAGGGCAGTACTTC
TRBD1	TRBJ1-1	TRBV2	.	CASRTEGALTEAFF	TGTGCCAGCAGGACAGAGGGGGCGCTGACTGAAGCTTTCTTT
TRBD1	TRBJ2-2	TRBV28	.	CASRGQGARAGELFF	TGTGCCAGCAGAGGGCAGGGGGCTAGGGCCGGGGAGCTGTTTTTT
.	TRBJ2-1	TRBV30	.	CAWRRDTYNEQFF	TGTGCCTGGAGGCGAGACACTTACAATGAGCAGTTCTTC
TRBD2	TRBJ2-1	TRBV5-8	.	CASSFDTGGLAGGQFF	TGTGCCAGCAGCTTCGATACGGGGGGACTAGCGGGAGGGCAGTTCTTC
.	TRBJ2-1	TRBV7-6	.	CASSLGAENEQFF	TGTGCCAGCAGCTTGGGGGCGGAAAATGAGCAGTTCTTC
.	TRBJ2-3	TRBV11-3	.	CASSPGTYTDTQYF	TGTGCCAGCAGCCCCGGGACTTACACAGATACGCAGTATTTT
.	TRBJ1-2	TRBV28	.	CASVSGDYGYTF	TGTGCCAGCGTTTCAGGGGACTATGGCTACACCTTC
.	TRBJ1-2	TRBV5-6	.	CASSTRTSGYTF	TGTGCCAGCAGCACTAGGACAAGTGGCTACACCTTC
TRBD1	TRBJ2-1	TRBV5-1	.	CASSDPGQGSYNEQFF	TGCGCCAGCAGCGACCCGGGACAGGGATCCTACAATGAGCAGTTCTTC
TRBD2	TRBJ2-1	TRBV10-3	.	CAISGLAGEEQFF	TGTGCCATCAGCGGACTAGCGGGAGAGGAGCAGTTCTTC
.	TRBJ2-3	TRBV28	.	CASSPAKIYTDTQYF	TGTGCCAGCAGTCCCGCTAAAATCTACACAGATACGCAGTATTTT
.	TRBJ1-5	TRBV6-1	few	CASSEKGSSSRQPQHF	TGTGCCAGCAGTGAAAAGGGCTCCAGCAGCAGGCAGCCCCAGCATTTT
.	TRBJ1-2	TRBV4-2	.	CASSQRVYYGYTF	TGTGCCAGCAGCCAACGGGTCTACTATGGCTACACCTTC
.	TRBJ2-2	TRBV5-1	.	CASSFTTRIQGGELFF	TGCGCCAGCAGCTTCACCACTAGGATTCAGGGCGGGGAGCTGTTTTTT
.	TRBJ2-2	TRBV6-6	few	CASGSTRAQGSGELFF	TGTGCCAGCGGGTCAACCAGGGCGCAGGGTAGCGGGGAGCTGTTTTTT
.	TRBJ1-2	TRBV5-1	once	CASSFQGSDGYTF	TGCGCCAGCAGCTTTCAGGGATCAGACGGCTACACCTTC
TRBD2	TRBJ2-7	TRBV11-2	.	CASSSTSGSDEQYF	TGTGCCAGCAGCTCGACTAGCGGGAGTGACGAGCAGTACTTC
.	TRBJ2-1	TRBV9	many	CASSAGASSYNEQFF	TGTGCCAGCAGCGCCGGGGCTTCAAGCTACAATGAGCAGTTCTTC
TRBD1	TRBJ1-4	TRBV27	.	CASSSAGGGENEKLFF	TGTGCCAGCAGTTCCGCAGGGGGGGGCGAAAATGAAAAACTGTTTTTT
.	TRBJ2-3	TRBV6-1	.	CASSEHHRTDTQYF	TGTGCCAGCAGTGAACACCATCGGACAGATACGCAGTATTTT
.	TRBJ1-1	TRBV30	.	CAWRPWRNTEAFF	TGTGCCTGGAGACCTTGGCGGAACACTGAAGCTTTCTTT
TRBD1	TRBJ2-1	TRBV29-1	.	CSGGRQGNEQFF	TGCAGCGGGGGGCGACAGGGGAATGAGCAGTTCTTC
.	TRBJ2-7	TRBV5-1	.	CASSFRDSGDEQYF	TGCGCCAGCAGCTTCAGGGACTCTGGGGACGAGCAGTACTTC
.	TRBJ2-5	TRBV29-1	.	CSVRYRDPGETQYF	TGCAGCGTGAGATACCGGGACCCAGGGGAGACCCAGTACTTC
.	TRBJ1-1	TRBV18	.	CASSPVAGVATEAFF	TGTGCCAGCTCACCGGTCGCAGGGGTCGCGACTGAAGCTTTCTTT
TRBD1	TRBJ2-7	TRBV2	.	CASSSRGHSYEQYF	TGTGCCAGCAGTTCCAGGGGGCACTCCTACGAGCAGTACTTC
TRBD2	TRBJ2-7	TRBV28	.	CASVQSGLAGGEQYF	TGTGCCAGCGTACAATCAGGGCTAGCGGGTGGAGAGCAGTACTTC
.	TRBJ2-7	TRBV7-2	once	CASSLAGGSYEQYF	TGTGCCAGCAGCTTAGCTGGTGGGTCCTACGAGCAGTACTTC
TRBD1	TRBJ1-2	TRBV27	.	CASTDPGQGGGYTF	TGTGCCAGCACTGATCCGGGACAGGGGGGAGGCTACACCTTC
TRBD1	TRBJ1-1	TRBV5-1	.	CASSGGTGLSGNTEAFF	TGCGCCAGCAGCGGCGGGACAGGGTTGTCTGGAAACACTGAAGCTTTCTTT
TRBD1	TRBJ1-2	TRBV9	.	CASSARQGNYGYTF	TGTGCCAGCAGCGCCCGACAGGGAAACTATGGCTACACCTTC
TRBD1	TRBJ1-2	TRBV27	.	CASSLQQGFLGGYTF	TGTGCCAGCAGTTTACAACAGGGGTTTTTAGGTGGCTACACCTTC
TRBD1	TRBJ2-3	TRBV28	.	CASSPRFGTGADTQYF	TGTGCCAGCAGCCCTCGTTTCGGGACAGGGGCAGATACGCAGTATTTT